This TCR beta chain was sequenced during a study of response to subunit inactivated influenza vaccine. Study results and limitations: The authors put forward the suggestion that each seasonal influenza vaccination may bring in only a limited number of new T cells.

This clonotype appeared many times. What it binds is unknown. TCRdb reanalysed the RT-PCR reads using MiXCR and keeps one entry per CDR3 protein. The table records 500,000 to 550,000 distinct CDR3 sequences, approximately 7.2% of them present only once. CDR3 length: 15 amino acids. From germline, CDR1 is DFQATT and CDR2 SNEGSKA (reference sequence). V lost 1 base and J 0 bases, leaving 7 bases between the germline ends. The receptor comes from a man between 50 and 70 years old who received an inactivated influenza vaccine. Sequenced material: PBMCs from blood, taken around 2 years after vaccination. The V and J genes are TRBV20-1 and TRBJ1-6; D gene unclear. The chain's CDR3 is CSARVGSSYNSPLHF. Here the CDR3 DNA reads TGCAGTGCTAGAGTGGGAAGCTCCTATAATTCACCCCTCCACTTT.